The next 20 T cell receptor beta chains were all read from a single sample in a study of CD8+CD57+ T cells in acquired aplastic anemia. Profiling that covered TCR beta VDJ and CDR3 relied on genomic DNA as its template. TCRdb analysed the reads with MiXCR anew, one entry per CDR3 protein. The sample shows about 210,000 distinct CDR3 sequences, around 60% of them seen only once. Input material: sorted CD4+, CD8+, or CD8+CD57+ T cells (not recorded which) from PBMCs. These TCRs come from a human donor in good health.

To note about this clonotype: One junction end does not reproduce the germline sequence, and a read error may be involved. The chain joins TRBV5-1 to TRBJ2-7; 8 nucleotides match TRBD1. The CDR3 is 13 amino acids. Germline V gives CDR1 SGHRS, CDR2 YFSETQ. CDR3 sequence reads: CASSSDRVYEQCF. Here the CDR3 DNA reads TGCGCCAGCAGCTCGGACAGGGTCTACGAGCAGTGCTTC.

V gene TRBV7-3 combines with J gene TRBJ2-3; the match to TRBD2 covers 9 bases. This CDR3 contains 15 residues. Trimming took 2 bases from V and 7 from J; bases not matched to a gene: 7. The V gene's germline CDR1 is SGHTA and CDR2 FQGTGA. The CDR3 reads CASSLFGGGVNTQYF. CDR3 nucleotides: TGTGCCAGCAGCTTATTCGGCGGGGGGGTGAATACGCAGTATTTT.

A few counts support this clonotype. The chain links TRBV20-1 to TRBJ2-7, with D hard to call. Germline-derived CDR1 and CDR2 are DFQATT and SNEGSKA (reference sequence). The germline V and J ends were trimmed by 4 bases and 2 bases, with 9 bases remaining between them. The CDR3 covers 12 residues. CDR3 amino acids: CSAKRPTYEQYF. The CDR3 DNA follows: TGCAGTGCTAAGCGACCGACCTACGAGCAGTACTTC.

This clonotype was counted a single time. The chain combines TRBV9 with TRBJ1-2; the D gene is possibly TRBD1 (5 bases). CDR1 is SGDLS, CDR2 YYNGEE, per germline. This CDR3 is built from 12 residues. The V gene lost 2 bases and the J gene lost 7 bases, with 9 bases spanning the gap. DNA for the CDR3: TGTGCCAGCAGCGTCATAAGGGGTGGCTACACCTTC. Encoded protein: CASSVIRGGYTF.

This clonotype was seen ten or more times. The chain carries TRBV12-3 or TRBV12-4 and TRBJ2-7, with 10 bases identical to TRBD1. The length of the CDR3 is 16 residues. The V segment lost 4 bases and the J segment 4 bases; nucleotides outside the gene matches: 10. This CDR3 reads CASSWGQGIPSYEQYF. DNA for the CDR3: TGTGCCAGCAGTTGGGGACAGGGGATACCATCTTACGAGCAGTACTTC.

With respect to this clonotype: Its ends do not fully match the called genes, so a read error is possible. The rearrangement joins TRBV20-1 to TRBJ1-1, with 8 nucleotides matching TRBD1. The germline gives CDR1 DFQATT, CDR2 SNEGSKA (reference sequence). The CDR3 contains 13 residues. The CDR3 here is CGAREQGDTEAFF. The CDR3 DNA sequence: TGCGGTGCTAGAGAACAGGGGGACACTGAAGCTTTCTTT.

This clonotype was counted ten times or more. The CDR3 nucleotides read TGTGCCAGCAGCTTAGAACAGGCGGGAAACACCATATATTTT. It encodes CASSLEQAGNTIYF. This sequence joins TRBV13 and TRBJ1-3; possible D gene TRBD1, 5 bases. The V and J ends lost 1 base and 4 bases respectively, with 8 bases between them. This CDR3 contains 14 residues. The germline CDR1 and CDR2 sequences are PRHDT and FYEKMQ (reference sequence).

The chain carries TRBV10-3 and TRBJ2-5, with TRBD1 identical over 10 bases. The germline V gene encodes CDR1 ENHRY and CDR2 SYGVKD. Germline trimming cut 2 bases from V and 2 bases from J; bases unmatched to any gene: 8. This CDR3 region has 17 residues. CDR3 DNA: TGTGCCATCAGTGAGCCCGGGACAGGGGATTGGCAAGAGACCCAGTACTTC. Translated, it gives CAISEPGTGDWQETQYF.

The chain carries TRBV7-2 and TRBJ1-1; D is possibly TRBD1 (5 bases). Germline CDR1 and CDR2: SGHTA and FQGNSA. This CDR3 contains 12 residues. The V end was cut by 1 base, the J end by 7 bases, with 7 bases between. The CDR3, as DNA: TGTGCCAGCAGCTTAGGGGGCATTGAAGCTTTCTTT. As protein: CASSLGGIEAFF.

The rearrangement links TRBV2 to TRBJ2-7; 8 nucleotides align to TRBD2. There are 15 residues in the CDR3. The germline V gene has CDR1 SNHLY and CDR2 FYNNEI. DNA for the CDR3: TGTGCTAGAGAGTTCAGCGGGAGATCTTACCACGAGCAGTACTTC. Its translation is CAREFSGRSYHEQYF.

Note on this clonotype: At one boundary the junction diverges from the germline segment, which might be a read error. This chain uses TRBV7-2 with TRBJ1-1, with D tentatively TRBD1 (6 bases). The CDR3 runs to 16 residues. Germline V gene lookup returns CDR1 SGHTA and CDR2 FQGNSA. The CDR3 sequence: CASSLVTGKGVTGAFF. The CDR3 DNA is TGTGCCAGCAGCTTAGTGACAGGAAAAGGCGTTACTGGAGCTTTCTTT.

V gene TRBV19 combines with J gene TRBJ1-5; unclear D gene. The germline V gene has CDR1 LNHDA and CDR2 SQIVND (reference sequence). V gave up 3 bases and J gave up 4 bases, with 4 bases separating them. The CDR3 is made up of 12 amino acids. The CDR3, as DNA: TGTGCCAGTAGTATTAAAAATCAGCCCCAGCATTTT. It translates to CASSIKNQPQHF.

V and J are TRBV7-3 and TRBJ2-7; 11 bases agree with TRBD1. The CDR3 spans 13 residues. Germline loops: CDR1 SGHTA, CDR2 FQGTGA. With V trimmed by 3 bases and J by 6 bases, 1 base remained unmatched. The CDR3: CASSFGTGGEQYF. The CDR3 DNA follows: TGTGCCAGCAGCTTCGGGACAGGGGGCGAGCAGTACTTC.

This clonotype was picked up a small number of times. The chain joins TRBV4-3 to TRBJ1-5, with TRBD1 matching over 7 bases. CDR1 LGHNA and CDR2 YSLEER come from the germline V gene. Trimming cost V 0 bases and J 6 bases; bases outside gene matches: 8. CDR3 length equals 16 residues. CDR3: CASSQDIEGAGQPQHF. CDR3 nucleotide sequence: TGCGCCAGCAGCCAAGATATTGAGGGGGCGGGTCAGCCCCAGCATTTT.

This clonotype was seen many times. This sequence joins TRBV24-1 and TRBJ2-5; D is possibly TRBD2 (6 bases). The CDR3 sequence is 11 residues long. Germline lookup yields CDR1 KGHDR and CDR2 SFDVKD. The CDR3 reads CATGVQETQYF. CDR3 DNA sequence: TGTGCGACGGGGGTCCAAGAGACCCAGTACTTC.

The chain uses TRBV10-1 and TRBJ2-7; TRBD2 matches 7 bases. Germline trimming cut 11 bases from V and 4 bases from J; bases unmatched to any gene: 11. Germline V CDR1 and CDR2: WNHNN, SYGVQD (reference sequence). This CDR3 has 13 residues. CDR3 protein: CAPTPGGLYEQYF. CDR3 nucleotides: TGCGCCCCCACCCCGGGGGGATTATACGAGCAGTACTTC.

The V call is TRBV7-9, the J call TRBJ2-3; 14 bases fit TRBD2. Per germline, CDR1 SEHNR and CDR2 FQNEAQ (reference sequence). The V gene end was trimmed by 5 bases and the J gene end by 1 base; junction bases not matched to a gene: 11. The CDR3 is 19 residues long. Here the CDR3 reads CASSATGTSGSSGTDTQYF. CDR3 nucleotide sequence: TGTGCCAGCAGCGCAACCGGGACTAGCGGGAGTTCGGGCACAGATACGCAGTATTTT.

In its sample, this clonotype was seen many times. This chain links TRBV30 with TRBJ2-5; D is undetermined. The CDR3 totals 11 residues. The germline V gene encodes CDR1 GTSNPN and CDR2 SVGIG (reference sequence). Trimming shortened V by 4 bases and J by 4 bases, and 7 bases separated the two germline ends. The CDR3 loop reads CAWIRAETQYF. CDR3 bases: TGTGCCTGGATAAGGGCAGAGACCCAGTACTTC.

The table lists this clonotype with a count of one. V and J are TRBV5-1 and TRBJ2-3; D is possibly TRBD2 (5 bases). V lost 2 bases, J lost 4 bases, and 8 bases lay in between. This CDR3 region has 13 residues. CDR1 and CDR2 (germline): SGHRS, YFSETQ. In nucleotides, the CDR3 is TGCGCCAGCAGCTTATTGGGAGCAGATACGCAGTATTTT. Amino acids: CASSLLGADTQYF.

This clonotype was recorded a few times. V is TRBV20-1 and J is TRBJ2-7; no clear D. Between the trimmed V and J ends, which lost 0 bases and 0 bases, there was a span of 15 bases. The germline CDR1 and CDR2 sequences are DFQATT and SNEGSKA (reference sequence). This CDR3 comprises 16 residues. The CDR3 protein is CSARDPSLIFSYEQYF. The CDR3 nucleotides read TGCAGTGCTAGAGATCCCTCCCTCATTTTCTCCTACGAGCAGTACTTC.